This T cell receptor (beta chain) stems from a study of cytomegalovirus exposure and HLA in healthy donors (dated 2017 in TCRdb). Context from the whole study: In an earlier analysis of about 560 of the donors, less than 350 Gb of sequence data and just under 120 million unique TCR beta sequences from about 179 million T cells were reported. Approximately 310 gigabases of sequencing data and approximately 85 million unique TCR sequences were included in an early release covering over 600 HLA-typed donors. Using immunosequencing, the study profiled T cell repertoires from fewer than 700 subjects and related those repertoires to cytomegalovirus serostatus. Among 350 to 400 genotyped donors of the cohort, an average of around 240,000 unique TCR beta nucleotide sequences were sequenced per donor, about a sixth of them non-productive. An earlier analysis of 587 of the donors applied high-throughput TCR beta sequencing to assess whether each TCR beta V gene segment acted as functional or pseudogenic. Because of strong linkage in the cohort, a few DR-DQ haplotypes were treated as single units for association and clustering. In addition to the first cohort of several hundred subjects, a separate validation cohort of 120 different subjects was used. The genetic ancestry cluster associated with self-reported Caucasian donors included roughly four fifths of the 300 to 400 genotyped donors. Alongside the repertoire data, information on donor age, sex, ethnicity and CMV serostatus was compiled. A later analysis re-analyzed previously published TCR beta repertoires from roughly 690 donors and added high-resolution HLA genotyping to study TCR occurrence patterns. The study combined high-throughput TCR immunosequencing, statistical association of individual TCRs with disease status, and machine learning to predict cytomegalovirus infection status. Genome-wide SNP genotypes for about 60% of the 666 donors were used in a later genetic analysis, which treated that subset as a discovery cohort. The study aimed to test whether cataloging public T cell receptors could reveal signatures of past pathogen exposure. Rather than drawing on any new phenotypic data, the later analysis identified candidate immune exposures from TCR beta sequences and the way those sequences occurred across donors. HLA typing included class I and class II loci at four-digit resolution. Every discovery cohort repertoire had been produced on one sequencing platform. The number of typed donors differed by locus: about 620-640 for A, B, C, DRB1 and DQB1; some 500 for DQA1; around 580 for DPA1; and about 470 for DPB1. On the study overall, not on this receptor specifically: The classifier was reported to diagnose cytomegalovirus status with high specificity and sensitivity in both the original and validation cohorts. In a later analysis, TCR association rates were found to vary across HLA loci, with the most associated TCRs seen for DRB1 alleles and the fewest for HLA-C alleles. A later analysis reported that several top co-occurrence clusters appeared linked to parvovirus B19, influenza, CMV and Epstein-Barr virus. Immune exposure information for the cohort was limited to CMV serostatus. A cluster of highly shared sequence variants was judged likely to represent a technical artifact of the sequencing pipeline. Some IMGT-functional V segments, including TRBV6-2 and TRBV6-3, could not be distinguished by the 87-base-pair reads and were therefore excluded. While some public TCRs were present in many individuals, most TCR sequences turned up only very rarely across donors. A further reported finding was that TCR beta sequences accurately predicted the HLA-A and HLA-B alleles for most subjects in the first cohort. A later genetic analysis associated a missense DCLRE1C variant with V-gene and J-gene trimming of TCR beta chains, and an independent cohort replicated the association. In vitro tests confirmed that a few of the cytomegalovirus-associated TCR beta chains recognize cytomegalovirus antigens. Compared with the roughly 700-donor mean, donors in an Asian-associated ancestry cluster had fewer N-insertions in productive TCRs, according to a later genetic analysis. A later analysis found that HLA-associated TCR beta chains were more clonally expanded and had lower generation probabilities than equally common non-associated chains. When HLA alleles, especially DR and DQ, strongly co-occurred, TCR associations were difficult to assign to individual alleles. The presence/absence analyses assumed that sequencing depth was roughly uniform across donors, and that assumption may not be true. An earlier analysis of approximately 600 of the donors showed that most TCR beta V segments appeared in productive rearrangements either about 90% or about 30% of the time, which broadly matched IMGT annotations. Correlated functional status among segregating V segments might reflect linkage disequilibrium, but an unknown experimental factor could not be ruled out. Because HLA typing was missing for some donors at each locus, association tests included only the typed subset. In a later analysis, most CMV-associated TCR beta chains were found to appear HLA-restricted, with HLA associations seemingly driven largely by CMV exposure. The earlier analysis of a few hundred of the donors excluded around 17 rarely observed V segments, including chromosome 9 orphons, because counts were too low. This cohort had only TCR beta chains sequenced, and the lack of alpha or paired-chain data limited which features could be detected. At a false discovery rate of 0.05, a later analysis linked 16,951 TCR beta sequences to specific HLA alleles. In the study, approximately 160 TCR beta chains were listed as associated with cytomegalovirus. It was suggested by the authors that the approach could potentially be generalized to other disease states and immunological phenotypes.

Libraries were prepared through the immunoSEQ multiplex PCR assay. A mixture of 60 forward primers for TCR Vbeta segments and 13 reverse primers for TCR Jbeta segments was used in the multiplex PCR. A multiplex PCR assay on genomic DNA amplified the CDR3 region of rearranged TCR beta genes. Amplified TCR beta libraries were sequenced as 87-base-pair reads on the Illumina HiSeq System. The source study handled its data this way. A later analysis counted tens of millions of unique TCR beta chains across the 650 to 700 repertoires, and about 10 million of these chains were shared by at least two donors. Raw reads were error-corrected and collapsed into unique sequences with a nearest-neighbor algorithm that merged closely related sequences to remove PCR and sequencing errors. Alignment of CDR3 sequences to IMGT reference sequences was used to assign V, D and J gene segments. Each retained sequence needed at least a six-nucleotide match to both a V gene segment and a J gene segment. A rearrangement counted as productive if the CDR3 had no stop codons and remained in frame with V and J, and every other rearrangement counted as non-productive. CDR3 was defined according to IMGT convention as the region running from the second conserved V-encoded cysteine to the conserved J-encoded phenylalanine. In an earlier analysis of around 600 of the donors, sequences lacking an unambiguous match to a single V gene segment were excluded. An earlier analysis of several hundred of the donors called V segments functional above 56.7% productive rearrangements and segregating when the between-donor standard deviation exceeded 5%. To diagnose cytomegalovirus status from the catalog of TCR beta chain sequences, a statistical classification framework was built. In a later analysis, TCR nucleotide sequences were compared against IMGT/GENE-DB human TR gene sequences so that V and J genes could be assigned. In a later analysis, CDR3 sequences and most-parsimonious VDJ recombination scenarios were assigned using the TCRdist pipeline. In a later analysis, each TCR beta chain was defined by its CDR3 amino acid sequence together with its V-gene family, and reads without a unique V-gene family were excluded. A later analysis removed 500 to 650 highly shared, low-generation-probability nucleotide sequences to deal with suspected cross-contamination and a sequencing artifact. In a later analysis, a clonal expansion index for each public chain was calculated from normalized within-repertoire ranks of inferred template counts. In a later analysis, generation probabilities were computed using a VDJ recombination model fitted to out-of-frame rearrangements, and the results were checked against IGoR. In a later analysis, TCR-TCR, TCR-HLA and TCR-CMV co-occurrence was scored with hypergeometric tests, and a repertoire-size bias correction was applied to TCR pairs. To estimate false discovery rates, a later analysis permuted the HLA or CMV assignments 20 times. In a later analysis, co-occurring TCRs were grouped using DBSCAN, with TCRdist sequence similarity added in when clustering inside HLA-allele-positive subsets. Repertoires with fewer than 30,000 or more than 120,000 public chains were left out of co-occurrence clustering, as were several repertoires with anomalous nucleotide sharing. In its TCRdb copy, this immuneACCESS table keeps in-frame sequences only and misses some clones. Where compared with another copy, unresolved V genes explain less than half of these, and the others have no known cause. D and trimming were read from the DNA, whereas the V and J calls and clone size are those reported in that table. The sample records over 150,000 clones, over 70% of which are singletons. Together, the top ten hold about 2.1% of the sample.

Comment on this clone: Its antigen remains undetermined. Base qualities are not provided; no much larger clone lies one nucleotide away.

V is cut by 6 bases and J by 2 bases, and the space between the germline ends is 22 bases. The germline V gene encodes CDR1 MDHEN and CDR2 SYDVKM. From cysteine to phenylalanine, the CDR3 is 17 amino acids long. The entry retains the CDR3 DNA only, 51 bases that are in frame from base 1. In total, roughly 670 healthy bone marrow donors made up the cohort. All cohort members were sampled while nominally healthy, although unrecorded immune exposures were likely present. The donor tested CMV seronegative and was one of the 352 seronegative cohort members. Every donor gave a peripheral blood sample, and the peripheral blood mononuclear cells from that sample were used for TCR beta sequencing. Genomic DNA extraction from the blood cell samples was performed with the Qiagen DNeasy Blood Extraction Kit.

The sequence is built from TRBV28 and TRBJ1-2; the D gene is not confidently resolved. Sequencing was performed on PBMCs. The source of this sequence is a man aged 25 to 40 in good health and CMV-seronegative. The CDR3 protein is CASSPAPGGRWNYGYTF. The sequenced DNA is TGTGCCAGCAGCCCCGCCCCCGGAGGTCGGTGGAACTATGGCTACACCTTC.